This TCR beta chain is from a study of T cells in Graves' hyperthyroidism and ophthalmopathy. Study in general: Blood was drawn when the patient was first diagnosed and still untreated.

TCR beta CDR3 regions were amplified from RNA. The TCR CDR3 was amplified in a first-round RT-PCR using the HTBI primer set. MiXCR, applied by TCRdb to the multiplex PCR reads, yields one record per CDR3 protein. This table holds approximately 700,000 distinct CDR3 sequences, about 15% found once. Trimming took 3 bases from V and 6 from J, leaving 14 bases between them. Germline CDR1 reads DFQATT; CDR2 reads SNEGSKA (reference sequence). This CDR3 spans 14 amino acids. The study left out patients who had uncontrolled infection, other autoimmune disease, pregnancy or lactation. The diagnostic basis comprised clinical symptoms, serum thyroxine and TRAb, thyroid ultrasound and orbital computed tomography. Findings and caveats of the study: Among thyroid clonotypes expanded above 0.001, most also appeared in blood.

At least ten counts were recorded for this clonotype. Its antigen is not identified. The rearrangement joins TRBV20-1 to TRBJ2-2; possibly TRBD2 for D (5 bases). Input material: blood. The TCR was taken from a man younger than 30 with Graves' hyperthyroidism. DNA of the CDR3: TGCAGTGCTAGCTCCGGGAAGGGTCCCGGGGAGCTGTTTTTT. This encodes CSASSGKGPGELFF.